Each of the 10 T cell receptor beta chains below was sequenced from the same sample in a study of chemoradiotherapy in HPV16-positive cancers. The assay was immunoSEQ multiplex PCR, and TCRdb's table has in-frame clones only and misses some. The sample shows approximately 12,000 clones, about 70% of them seen only once. Collection of the sample occurred from a patient who underwent chemoradiotherapy. The receptor source for this set is a human donor with HPV-associated anogenital cancer.

Only one count was recorded for this clone. The rearrangement uses TRBV9 and TRBJ1-4, with D possibly TRBD1 on 5 matching bases. The ends were cut back, 0 bases at V and 8 bases at J, with 20 bases in the middle. The CDR3 runs 17 residues. The germline CDR1 and CDR2 sequences are SGDLS and YYNGEE. CDR3 bases: TGTGCCAGCAGCGTAGGACGAAGTGGGACGCGATTAGAAAAACTGTTTTTT. It translates to CASSVGRSGTRLEKLFF.

V usage is TRBV10-3 and J usage is TRBJ2-7, with TRBD1 matching over 7 bases. The CDR3 length is 13 residues. CDR1 and CDR2 from the germline V gene are ENHRY and SYGVKD. V lost 10 bases and J lost 5; bases outside the gene matches: 11. CDR3 DNA sequence: TGTGCCACCAAGGGGGCAGGGACCGACGAGCAGTACTTC. Its protein is CATKGAGTDEQYF.

V gene TRBV18 combines with J gene TRBJ1-5; D gene ambiguous. Germline loops: CDR1 KGHSH, CDR2 LQKENI. V gave up 2 bases and J gave up 8 bases, with 10 bases separating them. The CDR3 extends over 13 amino acids. CDR3 nucleotides: TGTGCCAGCTCACCAATGGCAGGCGAGCCCCAGCATTTT. It translates to CASSPMAGEPQHF.

V gene TRBV11-3 combines with J gene TRBJ2-2, with D uncertain. V was pared by 4 bases and J by 5 bases, with 14 bases between. This CDR3 is 15 amino acids long. Germline-derived CDR1 and CDR2 are SGHNT and YENEEA. CDR3 nucleotide sequence: TGTGCCAGCAGCTCCACCGTACAGAGGACCGGGGAGCTGTTTTTT. Amino acids: CASSSTVQRTGELFF.

The chain couples TRBV5-4 to TRBJ2-7; TRBD2 aligns across 9 bases. This CDR3 comprises 15 residues. The trim removed 0 bases at V and 4 bases at J, leaving 5 bases unmatched. CDR1 and CDR2 from the germline V gene are SGHNT and YYREEE (reference sequence). The CDR3 region has the DNA TGTGCCAGCAGCTTGGAGGGTAGCGGGAGTTACGAGCAGTACTTC. Its protein is CASSLEGSGSYEQYF.

This rearrangement joins TRBV28 to TRBJ1-3, with a possible D match to TRBD1 (5 bases). V was clipped by 5 bases and J by 4 bases, with 18 bases between them. The CDR3 extends over 16 amino acids. CDR1 is MDHEN and CDR2 is SYDVKM in the germline V gene. In DNA form, the CDR3 reads TGTGCCAGCAGTCCTCGGGGGGGGACGGGCGGAAACACCATATATTTT. Its protein product is CASSPRGGTGGNTIYF.

V is TRBV5-1 and J is TRBJ1-1; D perhaps matches TRBD1 (6 bases). The V end was cut by 6 bases, the J end by 6 bases, with 18 bases between. This CDR3 has 14 amino acids. Germline V CDR1 and CDR2: SGHRS, YFSETQ. The CDR3 DNA reads as TGCGCCAGCACCATGGATGGGGGCTCGGCTGAAGCTTTCTTT. Protein product: CASTMDGGSAEAFF.

Here the CDR3 DNA reads TGTGCCACCAGCAGAGGCTCAGCCGGGGGAATGGGTTCACCCCTCCACTTT. It encodes CATSRGSAGGMGSPLHF. This rearrangement joins TRBV15 to TRBJ1-6, with D maybe TRBD1 (5 bases). The germline CDR1 and CDR2 sequences are LNHNV and YYDKDF (reference sequence). Trimming left V 1 base short and J 9 bases short, with 19 bases between. The CDR3 has 17 amino acids.

This clone was found a few times. The J gene is TRBJ2-1, the V gene TRBV5-1; 8 nucleotides match TRBD2. The trim removed 2 bases at V and 8 bases at J, leaving 12 bases unmatched. Germline V gene data show CDR1 as SGHRS and CDR2 as YFSETQ. CDR3 length: 16 amino acids. The CDR3 DNA is TGCGCCAGCAGCTTAGTCGCGGGGGGCTTGGGAGATGAGCAGTTCTTC. Translating it yields CASSLVAGGLGDEQFF.

V is TRBV2 and J is TRBJ1-5; 9 nucleotides agree with TRBD1. The germline V gene has CDR1 SNHLY and CDR2 FYNNEI. The J segment lost 2 bases and the V segment lost 4 bases, leaving 0 bases of the junction unmatched. The CDR3 contains 14 residues. In DNA form, the CDR3 reads TGTGCCAGCAGTGGGACAGGGGGCAATCAGCCCCAGCATTTT. Translated: CASSGTGGNQPQHF.